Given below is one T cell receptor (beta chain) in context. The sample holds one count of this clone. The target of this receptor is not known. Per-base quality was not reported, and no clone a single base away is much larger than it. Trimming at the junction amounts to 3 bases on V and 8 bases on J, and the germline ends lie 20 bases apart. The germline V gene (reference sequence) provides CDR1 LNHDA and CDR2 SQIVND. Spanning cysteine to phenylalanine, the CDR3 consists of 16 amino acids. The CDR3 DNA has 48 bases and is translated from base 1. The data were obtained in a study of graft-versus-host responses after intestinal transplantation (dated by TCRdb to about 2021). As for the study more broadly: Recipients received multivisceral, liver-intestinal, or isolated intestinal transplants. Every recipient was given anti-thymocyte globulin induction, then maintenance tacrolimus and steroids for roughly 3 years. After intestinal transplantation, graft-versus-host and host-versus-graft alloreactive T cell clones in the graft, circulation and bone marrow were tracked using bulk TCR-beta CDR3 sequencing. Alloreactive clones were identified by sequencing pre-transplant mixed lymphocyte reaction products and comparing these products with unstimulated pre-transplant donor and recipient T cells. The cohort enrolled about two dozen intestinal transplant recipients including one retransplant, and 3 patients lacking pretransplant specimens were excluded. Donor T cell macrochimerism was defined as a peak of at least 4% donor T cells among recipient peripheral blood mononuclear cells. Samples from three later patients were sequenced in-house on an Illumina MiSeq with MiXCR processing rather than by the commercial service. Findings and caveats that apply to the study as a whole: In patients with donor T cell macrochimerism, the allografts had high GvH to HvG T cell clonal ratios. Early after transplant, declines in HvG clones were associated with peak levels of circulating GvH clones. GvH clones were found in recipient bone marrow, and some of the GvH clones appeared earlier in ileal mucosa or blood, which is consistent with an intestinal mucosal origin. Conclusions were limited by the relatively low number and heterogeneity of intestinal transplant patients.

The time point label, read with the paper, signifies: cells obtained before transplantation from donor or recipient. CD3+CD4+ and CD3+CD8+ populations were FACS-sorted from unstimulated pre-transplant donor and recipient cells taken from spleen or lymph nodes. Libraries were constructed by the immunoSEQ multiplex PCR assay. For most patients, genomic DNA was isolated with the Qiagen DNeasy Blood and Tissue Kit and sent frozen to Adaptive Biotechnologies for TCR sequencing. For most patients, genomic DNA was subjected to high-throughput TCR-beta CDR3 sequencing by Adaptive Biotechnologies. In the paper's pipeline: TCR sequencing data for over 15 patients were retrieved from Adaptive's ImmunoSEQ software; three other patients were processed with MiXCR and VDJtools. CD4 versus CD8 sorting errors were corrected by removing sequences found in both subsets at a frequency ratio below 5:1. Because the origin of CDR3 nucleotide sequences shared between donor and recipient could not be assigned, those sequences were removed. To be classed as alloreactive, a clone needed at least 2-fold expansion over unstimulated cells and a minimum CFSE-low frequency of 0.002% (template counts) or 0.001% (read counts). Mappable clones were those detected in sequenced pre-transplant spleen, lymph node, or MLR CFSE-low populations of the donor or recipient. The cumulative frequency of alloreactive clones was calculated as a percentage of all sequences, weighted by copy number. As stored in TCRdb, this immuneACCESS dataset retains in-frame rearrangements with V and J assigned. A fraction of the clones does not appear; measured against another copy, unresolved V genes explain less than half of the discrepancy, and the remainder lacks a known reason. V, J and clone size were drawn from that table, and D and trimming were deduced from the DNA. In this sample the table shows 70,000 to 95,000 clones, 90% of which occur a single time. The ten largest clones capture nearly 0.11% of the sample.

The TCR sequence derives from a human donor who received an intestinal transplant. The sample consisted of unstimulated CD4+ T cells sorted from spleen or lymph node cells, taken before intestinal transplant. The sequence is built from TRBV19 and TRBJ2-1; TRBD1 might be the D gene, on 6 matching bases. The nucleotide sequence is TGTGCCAGTAGTATGGTAGGGGGAAAGATCGTGGATGAGCAGTTCTTC. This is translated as CASSMVGGKIVDEQFF.